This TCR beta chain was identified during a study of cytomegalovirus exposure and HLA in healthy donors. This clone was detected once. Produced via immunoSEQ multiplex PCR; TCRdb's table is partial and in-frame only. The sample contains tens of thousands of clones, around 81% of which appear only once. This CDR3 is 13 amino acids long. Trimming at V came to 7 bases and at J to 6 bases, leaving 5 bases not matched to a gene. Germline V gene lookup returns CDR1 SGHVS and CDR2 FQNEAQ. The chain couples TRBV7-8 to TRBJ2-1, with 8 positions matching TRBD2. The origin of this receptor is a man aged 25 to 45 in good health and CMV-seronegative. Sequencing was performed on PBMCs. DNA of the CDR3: TGTGCCAGCAAGATAAGCGGGAGCAATGAGCAGTTCTTC. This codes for CASKISGSNEQFF.